One and the same sample provided the 13 T cell receptor beta chains below, sequenced in a study of T cells expressing NK-cell markers. With the 5' RACE reads reprocessed, TCRdb shows one record per CDR3 protein and no DNA. The listing records a few hundred thousand distinct CDR3 sequences. Sequencing was carried out using blood T cells: a sorted CD56 or NKG2C T cell subset, CD4+ or CD8+ T cells, or bulk PBMC T cells (not recorded which). The origin of the receptors is a man aged 18 to 35 in good health.

The genes are TRBV24-1 and TRBJ2-2; without DNA, the TCRdb call of TRBD1 cannot be checked. From germline, CDR1 is KGHDR and CDR2 SFDVKD. The length of the CDR3 is 15 residues. The CDR3 sequence: CATSDMGQGAGELFF.

The rearrangement uses TRBV18 and TRBJ2-7; without DNA, the TCRdb call of TRBD1 cannot be checked. The CDR3 is 15 amino acids. Per germline, CDR1 KGHSH and CDR2 LQKENI. CDR3 loop: CASSPRRGVSYEQYF.

V gene TRBV25-1 combines with J gene TRBJ2-7; the D call from TCRdb, TRBD1, cannot be confirmed without DNA. CDR3 size: 13 residues. Germline assignment: CDR1 MGHDK and CDR2 SYGVNS. CDR3 sequence: CASSESGRGEQYF.

The chain employs TRBV20-1 and TRBJ2-3; TCRdb's D gene call, TRBD1, goes unchecked for lack of DNA. CDR3 length: 16 amino acids. Germline lookup yields CDR1 DFQATT and CDR2 SNEGSKA (reference sequence). CDR3 sequence reads: CSARASRGASTDTQYF.

The chain links TRBV4-3 to TRBJ2-3; TCRdb calls TRBD2, which cannot be checked without DNA. The CDR3 has 17 amino acids. CDR1 is LGHNA, CDR2 YSLEER, per germline. This CDR3 is CASSQEQVAGGLDTQYF.

CDR3 protein: CASRGRRTSGSYEQYF. V is TRBV12-3 or TRBV12-4 and J is TRBJ2-7; TCRdb outputs TRBD2, but without DNA this stays unchecked. This CDR3 is 16 amino acids long.

The chain has TRBV12-3 or TRBV12-4 and TRBJ2-5; without DNA, the TCRdb call of TRBD1 cannot be checked. This CDR3 is 14 amino acids long. The chain's CDR3 is CASGTTGGKETQYF.

The V and J genes are TRBV29-1 and TRBJ2-5; as DNA is missing, the TRBD2 call by TCRdb cannot be tested. The CDR3 is 14 residues long. Looked up from germline, CDR1 is SQVTM and CDR2 is ANQGSEA. The CDR3 spells CTIGVRAAQETQYF.

The rearrangement links TRBV18 to TRBJ2-1; absent DNA, TCRdb's TRBD2 call cannot be checked. The CDR3 extends over 14 amino acids. In germline, CDR1 is KGHSH, CDR2 LQKENI. CDR3 protein: CASSPLAVGNEQFF.

V and J are TRBV5-4 and TRBJ2-2; TCRdb's D gene call, TRBD2, goes unchecked for lack of DNA. The germline gives CDR1 SGHNT, CDR2 YYREEE (reference sequence). The CDR3 totals 18 residues. CDR3: CASSLGGSGSGNTGELFF.

The chain uses TRBV6-1 and TRBJ2-3. Germline lookup yields CDR1 MNHNS and CDR2 SASEGT. The CDR3 is 13 amino acids. The CDR3: CASMRLGTDTQYF.

The chain recombines TRBV11-2 with TRBJ2-1; as DNA is missing, the TRBD2 call by TCRdb cannot be tested. CDR1 is SGHAT, CDR2 FQNNGV, per germline. The CDR3 sequence is 16 residues long. The CDR3 region is CASSLPSGDKFNEQFF.

This sequence joins TRBV12-3 or TRBV12-4 and TRBJ2-1; TCRdb lists TRBD1, though no DNA is available to test this call. The CDR3 has 13 amino acids. CDR3: CASSKAGTEEQFF.